This T cell receptor beta chain was found in a study of long-term antiretroviral therapy in people with HIV. Findings and limits, study-wide: Blood sampling spanned 2004 to 2017, possibly under older ART regimens. Among HIV repertoires, CDR3 length ranges were narrower than those of controls.

On this clone: As yet, its antigen is unknown.

CDR3 size: 16 residues. The V gene lost 4 bases and the J gene lost 3 bases, with 15 bases spanning the gap. CDR1 is ENHRY and CDR2 is SYGVKD in the germline V gene. Survey-level immunoSEQ v3.0 assays were run. A per-sample goal of about 35,000-55,000 T-cell genomes was targeted by sequencing. Sequencing used immunoSEQ multiplex PCR; TCRdb keeps in-frame clones, though not all of them. The sample includes approximately 35,000 clones, over 60% of them seen just once. This receptor was obtained from a woman in her fifties or sixties with HIV. Material: unsorted PBMCs, obtained 2 years after starting antiretroviral therapy. The J gene is TRBJ2-2, the V gene TRBV10-3; D perhaps matches TRBD1 (6 bases). CDR3 DNA: TGTGCCATCAGTGGCCACAGGGTCCGTGACACCGGGGAGCTGTTTTTT. It specifies CAISGHRVRDTGELFF.